This T cell receptor beta chain was recovered during a study of T cell changes during pregnancy in multiple sclerosis. Produced via immunoSEQ multiplex PCR; TCRdb's table is partial and in-frame only. Here the sample spans more than 40,000 clones, more than 90% being singletons. The germline V gene encodes CDR1 MNHEY and CDR2 SVGAGI. Trimming cost V 2 bases and J 0 bases; bases outside gene matches: 1. The CDR3 sequence is 14 residues long. Sequenced material: CD8+ T cells from peripheral blood mononuclear cells, taken in the third trimester of pregnancy. This clonotype was sampled from a female donor with multiple sclerosis, enrolled in a pregnancy study. The J gene is TRBJ2-7, the V gene TRBV6-5, with 7 bases fitting TRBD1. The CDR3 loop is CASSYAGGSYEQYF. The CDR3 DNA follows: TGTGCCAGCAGTTACGCAGGGGGCTCCTACGAGCAGTACTTC.